This T cell receptor beta chain was documented in a study of T-cell reconstitution after alpha-beta-depleted transplantation in children. Preparing the TCRbeta library involved the use of unique molecular identifiers. MiXCR, applied by TCRdb to the PCR reads, yields one record per CDR3 protein. The sample gives some 100,000 distinct CDR3 sequences, 15% of which show up once; 15% to 20% is in the top ten. This clonotype has a handful of counts. The length of the CDR3 is 13 residues. V was shortened by 2 bases and J by 5 bases, with 8 bases between the two germline ends. In germline, CDR1 is KGHSH, CDR2 LQKENI.

The chain couples TRBV18 to TRBJ2-3; D not resolved. This TCR derives from a male patient between 2 and 10 years old who had a stem cell transplant for acute lymphoblastic leukemia, so the T cells may come from the graft donor. The input for sequencing was PBMCs, mostly from graft donor cells, taken 180 days after TCRalphabeta/CD19-depleted stem cell transplant. The CDR3 reads CASSPIKRDTQYF. In DNA, the CDR3 is TGTGCCAGCTCACCAATCAAGCGAGATACGCAGTATTTT.